This TCR beta chain is from a study of T cell clones after liver transplantation. At the level of the study: Standard immunosuppression, with no induction, continued until 12-24 months after transplant.

Assay: immunoSEQ multiplex PCR; the TCRdb copy retains only in-frame clones and omits some. The sample consists of just over 80,000 clones, roughly 82% of them appearing once. Study findings and constraints: A significant post-transplant drop in circulating graft-donor-reactive CD4 TCRbeta sequences occurred in most of the 8 subjects.

Comment on this clone: Antigen unknown.

Sequences were derived from CD4+ T cells from blood, sampled 46 months after liver transplant. The clonotype was recovered from a human patient who received a liver transplant. These T cells may partly come from the graft donor.

The CDR3 is CASSPRDTDDEQFF. The CDR3 coding sequence is TGTGCCAGTAGTCCGCGGGACACTGACGATGAGCAGTTCTTC. The J gene is TRBJ2-1, the V gene TRBV19, with D perhaps TRBD1 or TRBD2 (6 bases each). Deletions cut 5 bases from V and 8 bases from J, with 16 bases between. This CDR3 has 14 residues. Germline CDR1 is LNHDA and CDR2 is SQIVND (reference sequence).